This T cell receptor beta chain appears in the sequencing data of a study of blood T cell repertoires in COVID-19 (dated by TCRdb to about 2020). About the study as a whole: Collaborator samples came from the United States, Italy and Spain and covered acute and convalescent phases of COVID-19. The prospective study material was composed of cDNA or gDNA derived from T cells, B-cell-depleted T cells, or PBMCs. The dataset comprised deeply sampled blood TCRbeta repertoires from subjects exposed to, actively infected with, or recovered from COVID-19. The repertoires were made available in a free public database intended to serve as a resource for research on the immune response to SARS-CoV-2. Samples were obtained from the ongoing ImmuneRACE study (first 160 participants) and from 1,200 or so subjects provided by 6 global collaborators. The sample metadata nearly always contained a de-identified subject ID, COVID-19 status, age in years and sex. Where available, HLA class I and class II types were obtained from metadata supplied by the sample provider rather than from assay-based typing. Beyond this particular receptor, the publication reports: The amount of clinical and demographic metadata varied by source and participant and was provided uncurated.

Note on this clone: Its antigen remains unidentified. Base-call qualities are not available, and no considerably larger clone is one nucleotide away.

TCRbeta CDR3 regions were amplified from genomic DNA by means of the immunoSEQ Assay, a bias-controlled multiplex PCR. Per the source publication's procedure: Nucleated cell counts per sample were estimated from amplification of reference gene primers within the assay. Sequence reads were collapsed and filtered to measure the absolute abundance of every unique TCRbeta CDR3 rearrangement. Productive Simpson clonality was computed per sample as the square root of Simpson's diversity index over productive rearrangements. TCRdb retrieved this table from immuneACCESS and kept in-frame rearrangements only. Not all clones are present; in checked studies, unresolved V genes account for under half, and no reason is known for the remainder. The DNA gave D and trimming, while V, J and clone size come from that table. The sample table holds tens of thousands of clones, of which approximately 79% were seen once. Of the sample, about three fifths is held by the ten largest clones.

V has 6 bases trimmed and J has 7 bases trimmed; junction bases matching no gene number 9. The CDR1 and CDR2 encoded by the germline V gene are MNHEY and SVGAGI. There are 13 amino acids in the CDR3, from cysteine to phenylalanine inclusive. Of all the DNA, just the CDR3 is kept, 39 bases in frame from base 1. The collaborating institutions used their own protocols to collect whole blood in K2EDTA tubes. For TCRbeta analysis, collaborators shipped samples in one of three forms: frozen whole blood, isolated PBMCs, or DNA extracted from either of those sample types. The clonotype originates from a woman aged 80 or over with acute or convalescent COVID-19. Specimen: peripheral blood. The rearrangement combines TRBV6-5 with TRBJ2-7; TRBD2 aligns with 7 central bases. The base sequence is TGTGCCAGCAGCGCAACTAGCGTAGGGGAGCAGTACTTC. This yields the protein CASSATSVGEQYF.